The subject of this entry is one TCR beta chain. Its antigen is not identified. CDR3 size: 17 residues. Germline V gene data show CDR1 as SGHRS and CDR2 as YFSETQ. Trimming stripped 0 bases from V and 4 bases from J, with 19 bases between. PCR amplification relied on 60 Vbeta primers (plus 13 Jbeta primers). TCRdb's copy holds only in-frame clones and misses some; the assay was immunoSEQ multiplex PCR. The table records approximately 97,000 clones, about four fifths of them present only once. This specimen comes from a study of cytomegalovirus exposure and HLA in healthy donors. Notes on the study in general: Per a later analysis, 18,000 or so TCR beta sequences showed association with HLA alleles at 0.05 false discovery rate. It was reportedly the case that the classifier diagnosed cytomegalovirus status with high specificity and sensitivity. Being productive about 90% or about 30% of the time was typical of most TCR beta V segments in an earlier analysis.

Sequenced input: PBMCs. This receptor was taken from a woman aged 40 to 50 in good health and CMV-seropositive. The gene calls are TRBV5-1 and TRBJ1-2; possible D gene TRBD1, 6 bases. The CDR3 reads CASSLDQGTGQGYGYTF. The CDR3, as DNA: TGCGCCAGCAGCTTGGACCAGGGGACGGGGCAAGGCTATGGCTACACCTTC.